This entry lists 18 T cell receptor beta chains sequenced from one sample in a study of beta chain features in type 1 diabetes. Expressed TCRB transcripts were sequenced after all isolated RNA was converted to cDNA. Measured with immunoSEQ multiplex PCR; TCRdb has only the in-frame clones, and not every one. The repertoire consists of around 340,000 clones, with around a fifth occurring once and the leading ten covering around 0.044%. Specimen: naive CD4+ T cells from blood. Receptors originate from a woman between 18 and 29 years old in good health.

In its sample, this clone was seen a few times. This chain connects TRBV7-9 to TRBJ2-7, with 8 bases aligning to TRBD2. CDR1 and CDR2 from the germline V gene are SEHNR and FQNEAQ (reference sequence). V was clipped by 3 bases and J by 0 bases; unmatched bases: 4. There are 15 residues in the CDR3. For the CDR3, the DNA is TGTGCCAGCAGCTTCGAGCGGGGGTTCTCCTACGAGCAGTACTTC. Its protein is CASSFERGFSYEQYF.

This clone was seen a handful of times. The chain has TRBV30 and TRBJ2-3; D is possibly TRBD2 (5 bases). This CDR3 spans 11 amino acids. Trimming removed 2 bases from V and 10 bases from J, with 10 bases in between. CDR1 is GTSNPN and CDR2 is SVGIG in the germline V gene (reference sequence). CDR3 in DNA: TGTGCCTGGAGTTTAGGGAGCGCGCAGTATTTT. This encodes CAWSLGSAQYF.

There are a few counts of this clone. CDR3 region: CASSPLVPGQGSYEQYF. The CDR3 DNA reads TGTGCCAGCTCACCGCTCGTCCCGGGACAGGGTTCCTACGAGCAGTACTTC. This chain joins TRBV18 and TRBJ2-7; 9 nucleotides align to TRBD1. Germline loops: CDR1 KGHSH, CDR2 LQKENI. CDR3 size: 17 residues. The J segment lost 1 base and the V segment lost 3 bases, leaving 10 bases of the junction unmatched.

This clone has just a few counts. The V call is TRBV18, the J call TRBJ2-1, with 10 nucleotides matching TRBD1. With V trimmed by 8 bases and J by 1 base, 5 bases remained unmatched. Germline V CDR1 and CDR2: KGHSH, LQKENI. CDR3 length: 15 amino acids. The CDR3 here is CASATGGLSYNEQFF. The CDR3 coding sequence is TGTGCCAGCGCGACAGGGGGCCTGTCCTACAATGAGCAGTTCTTC.

The rearrangement joins TRBV5-1 to TRBJ2-1; TRBD2 matches 8 bases. V lost 4 bases to trimming and J lost 8 bases; unmatched junction nucleotides: 11. Germline CDR1 SGHRS, CDR2 YFSETQ. The CDR3 length is 15 residues. The CDR3 DNA follows: TGCGCCAGCAGCCTGGGACTAGGCAACTCCGATGAGCAGTTCTTC. Its translation: CASSLGLGNSDEQFF.

This clone was seen a handful of times. The chain has TRBV11-2 and TRBJ2-5; TRBD1 aligns across 8 bases. V lost 6 bases, J lost 5 bases, and 8 bases stayed unmatched. CDR1 is SGHAT and CDR2 is FQNNGV in the germline V gene. CDR3 size: 14 residues. CDR3 in amino acids: CASSSNRGDETQYF. CDR3 DNA sequence: TGTGCCAGCAGTTCGAACAGGGGGGATGAGACCCAGTACTTC.

This clone appeared a few times. Here the CDR3 reads CASSQMAGKFGANVLTF. The CDR3 DNA sequence: TGTGCCAGCAGCCAAATGGCAGGGAAATTTGGGGCCAACGTCCTGACTTTC. The chain couples TRBV16 to TRBJ2-6; a possible D gene is TRBD1 (5 bases). CDR3 length equals 17 residues. The V end was cut by 2 bases, the J end by 3 bases, with 14 bases between. CDR1 and CDR2 (germline): KGHSY, FQNENV.

This clone was seen only a few times. This chain links TRBV4-1 with TRBJ1-3, with 9 bases fitting TRBD1. The CDR3 has 18 residues. V gave up 0 bases and J gave up 5 bases; unmatched junction bases: 11. Germline assignment: CDR1 MGHRA and CDR2 YSYEKL. CDR3 amino acids: CASSQDRWDRANRNTIYF. The CDR3 DNA reads as TGCGCCAGCAGCCAAGATAGATGGGACAGGGCCAACCGAAACACCATATATTTT.

This clone was picked up a small number of times. V gene TRBV25-1 combines with J gene TRBJ2-1; 9 bases match TRBD2. From germline, CDR1 is MGHDK and CDR2 SYGVNS. The V gene end was trimmed by 2 bases and the J gene end by 5 bases; junction bases not matched to a gene: 4. The CDR3 spans 15 residues. CDR3 nucleotides: TGTGCCAGCAGTGAAGTAGCGGGAGTCGACAATGAGCAGTTCTTC. Its protein product is CASSEVAGVDNEQFF.

The chain carries TRBV5-4 and TRBJ2-1; the match to TRBD2 covers 14 bases. The CDR3 has 17 residues. The trim removed 4 bases at V and 5 bases at J, leaving 8 bases unmatched. Germline V gene lookup returns CDR1 SGHNT and CDR2 YYREEE (reference sequence). The DNA for the CDR3 is TGTGCCAGCAGCAGGACTAGCGGGAGGCGGCCAAACAATGAGCAGTTCTTC. It is translated as CASSRTSGRRPNNEQFF.

The rearrangement joins TRBV10-3 to TRBJ2-1, with a possible D match to TRBD2 (6 bases). The CDR3 has 15 amino acids. Per germline, CDR1 ENHRY and CDR2 SYGVKD. V dropped 0 bases and J dropped 5 bases, with 11 bases sitting between them. This CDR3 is CAISESGSQNNEQFF. CDR3 bases: TGTGCCATCAGTGAGTCCGGGAGCCAAAACAATGAGCAGTTCTTC.

V and J are TRBV11-2 and TRBJ2-7; TRBD1 is a possible D gene (5 bases). V gave up 1 base and J gave up 5 bases, with 9 bases separating them. The CDR3 runs 13 residues. Germline assignment: CDR1 SGHAT and CDR2 FQNNGV. In nucleotides, the CDR3 is TGTGCCAGCAGCTTAGTCAGGGTCGACGAGCAGTACTTC. This codes for CASSLVRVDEQYF.

This clone was seen a few times. The V gene is TRBV6-6, the J gene TRBJ1-1; D gene ambiguous. The germline V gene has CDR1 MNHNY and CDR2 SVGAGI (reference sequence). The germline V and J ends were trimmed by 5 bases and 2 bases, with 9 bases remaining between them. This CDR3 contains 13 residues. CDR3 coding DNA: TGTGCCAGCAGTGCCCGGAGAAACACTGAAGCTTTCTTT. Its translation is CASSARRNTEAFF.

J is TRBJ2-3 and V is TRBV2, with 9 bases lining up with TRBD1. The germline gives CDR1 SNHLY, CDR2 FYNNEI. V lost 8 bases to trimming and J lost 5 bases; unmatched junction nucleotides: 8. This CDR3 contains 14 residues. Here the CDR3 reads CASRNRDREDTQYF. Written as DNA, the CDR3 is TGTGCCAGCCGGAACCGGGACAGGGAAGATACGCAGTATTTT.

In the case of this clone: Within the sample, other DNA sequences also encode this same CDR3. The chain uses TRBV15 and TRBJ2-7; 8 bases agree with TRBD1. Germline CDR1 reads LNHNV; CDR2 reads YYDKDF (reference sequence). The J segment lost 2 bases and the V segment lost 1 base, leaving 4 bases of the junction unmatched. This CDR3 region has 15 residues. CDR3: CATSRGTGGTYEQYF. The DNA of the CDR3 is TGTGCCACCAGCAGAGGAACAGGGGGTACCTACGAGCAGTACTTC.

This clone was observed a handful of times. The chain employs TRBV4-1 and TRBJ2-3; D possibly corresponds to TRBD2 (6 bases). Trimming cost V 4 bases and J 2 bases, with 10 bases left between them. This CDR3 spans 14 amino acids. Germline loops: CDR1 MGHRA, CDR2 YSYEKL. CDR3 DNA sequence: TGCGCCAGCAGCCTTCCGGGACTCACAGATACGCAGTATTTT. Translation: CASSLPGLTDTQYF.

The rearrangement uses TRBV28 and TRBJ2-5, with 7 bases aligning to TRBD1. In germline, CDR1 is MDHEN, CDR2 SYDVKM. The CDR3 loop spans 14 amino acids. V shed 2 bases and J 4 bases; nucleotides not matched to a gene: 4. The CDR3 protein is CASSLRQGGETQYF. CDR3 sequence (DNA): TGTGCCAGCAGTTTACGACAGGGCGGAGAGACCCAGTACTTC.

The V call is TRBV7-9, the J call TRBJ1-2, with D tentatively TRBD1 (5 bases). The CDR3 spans 13 residues. Germline values: CDR1 SEHNR, CDR2 FQNEAQ (reference sequence). Trimming removed 3 bases at V and 2 bases at J, with 7 bases between. The CDR3 sequence is CASSLTENYGYTF. The CDR3 DNA reads as TGTGCCAGCAGCTTGACAGAGAACTATGGCTACACCTTC. Based on the CDR3 plus reference TRBV7-9 and TRBJ1-2, the full variable domain is DTGVSQNPRHKITKRGQNVTFRCDPISEHNRLYWYRQTLGQGPEFLTYFQNEAQLEKSRLLSDRFSAERPKGSFSTLEIQRTEQGDSAMYLCASSLTENYGYTFGSGTRLTVV.